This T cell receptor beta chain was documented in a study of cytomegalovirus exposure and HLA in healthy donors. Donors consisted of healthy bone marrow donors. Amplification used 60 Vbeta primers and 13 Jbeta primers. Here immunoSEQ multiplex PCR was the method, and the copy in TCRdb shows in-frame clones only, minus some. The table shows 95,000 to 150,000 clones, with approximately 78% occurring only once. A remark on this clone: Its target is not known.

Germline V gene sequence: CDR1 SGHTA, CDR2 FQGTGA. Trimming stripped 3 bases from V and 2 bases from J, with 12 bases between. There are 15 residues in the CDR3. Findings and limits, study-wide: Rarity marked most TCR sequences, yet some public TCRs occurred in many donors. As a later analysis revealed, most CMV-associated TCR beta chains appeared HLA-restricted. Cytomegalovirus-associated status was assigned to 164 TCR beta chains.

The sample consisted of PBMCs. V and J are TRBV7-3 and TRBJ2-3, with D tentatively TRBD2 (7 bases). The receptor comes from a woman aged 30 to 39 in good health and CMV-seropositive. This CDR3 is CASSFGRGPTDTQYF. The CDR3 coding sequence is TGTGCCAGCAGCTTTGGGCGGGGGCCCACAGATACGCAGTATTTT.